This T cell receptor beta chain was profiled in a study of shared clonotypes between healthy human individuals. In regard to this clone: Other DNA sequences in the sample encode the same CDR3.

Profiling relied on immunoSEQ multiplex PCR, and the TCRdb table lists in-frame clones only, not all of them. Here the sample spans about 2 million clones, approximately 94% being singletons. Selected positively for CCR7 and CD45RO-negative, naive CD8 cells excluded terminally differentiated effector memory CD45RA+ cells. The sequence came from a man between 18 and 35 years old in good health. Sequences were obtained from naive CD8+ T cells sorted from blood.

CDR3: CASSLPGQLYEQYF. In DNA, the CDR3 is TGTGCCAGCAGCCTCCCTGGACAGCTTTACGAGCAGTACTTC. The chain couples TRBV28 to TRBJ2-7; TRBD1 is a possible D gene (6 bases). Germline assignment: CDR1 MDHEN and CDR2 SYDVKM. With 6 bases removed from V and 4 bases from J, the gap between germline ends came to 16 bases. The CDR3 has 14 amino acids.